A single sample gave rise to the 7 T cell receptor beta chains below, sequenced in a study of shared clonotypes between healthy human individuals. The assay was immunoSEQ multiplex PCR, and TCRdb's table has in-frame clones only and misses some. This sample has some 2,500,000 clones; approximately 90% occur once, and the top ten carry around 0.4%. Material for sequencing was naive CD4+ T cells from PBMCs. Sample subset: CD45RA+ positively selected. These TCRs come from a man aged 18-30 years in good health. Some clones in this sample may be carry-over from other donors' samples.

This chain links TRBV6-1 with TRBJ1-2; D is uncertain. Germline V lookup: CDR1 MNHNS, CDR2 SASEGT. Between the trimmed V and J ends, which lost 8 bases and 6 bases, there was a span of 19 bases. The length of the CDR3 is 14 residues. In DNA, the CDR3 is TGTGCCAGCCCGAGTCCCGCGGCAGTCCATGGCTACACCTTC. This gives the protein CASPSPAAVHGYTF.

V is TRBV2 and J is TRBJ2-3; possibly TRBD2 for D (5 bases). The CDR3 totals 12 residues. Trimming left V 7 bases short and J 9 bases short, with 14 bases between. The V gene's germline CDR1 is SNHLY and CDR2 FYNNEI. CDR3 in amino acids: CASTAGPLTQYF. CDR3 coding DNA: TGTGCCAGCACCGCGGGCCCTCTGACGCAGTATTTT.

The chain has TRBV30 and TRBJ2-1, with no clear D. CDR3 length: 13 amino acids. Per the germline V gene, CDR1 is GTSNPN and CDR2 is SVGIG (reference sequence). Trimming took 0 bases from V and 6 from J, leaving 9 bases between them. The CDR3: CAWSVTIGNEQFF. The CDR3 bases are TGTGCCTGGAGTGTAACAATCGGCAATGAGCAGTTCTTC. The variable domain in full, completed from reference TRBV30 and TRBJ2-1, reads SQTIHQWPATLVQPVGSPLSLECTVEGTSNPNLYWYRQAAGRGLQLLFYSVGIGQISSEVPQNLSASRPQDRQFILSSKKLLLSDSGFYLCAWSVTIGNEQFFGPGTRLTVL.

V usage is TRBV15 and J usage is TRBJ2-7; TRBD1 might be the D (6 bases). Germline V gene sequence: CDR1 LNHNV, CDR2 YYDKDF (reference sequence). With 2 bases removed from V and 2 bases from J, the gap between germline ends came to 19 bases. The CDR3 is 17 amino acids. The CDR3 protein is CATSRLSGQLGAYEQYF. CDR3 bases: TGTGCCACCAGCAGACTCTCCGGACAGCTCGGCGCCTACGAGCAGTACTTC. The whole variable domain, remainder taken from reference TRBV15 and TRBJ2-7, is DAMVIQNPRYQVTQFGKPVTLSCSQTLNHNVMYWYQQKSSQAPKLLFHYYDKDFNNEADTPDNFQSRRPNTSFCFLDIRSPGLGDTAMYLCATSRLSGQLGAYEQYFGPGTRLTVT.

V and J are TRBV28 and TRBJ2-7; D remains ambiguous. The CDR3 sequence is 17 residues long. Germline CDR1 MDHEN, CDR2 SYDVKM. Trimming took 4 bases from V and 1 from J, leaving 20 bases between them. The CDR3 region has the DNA TGTGCCAGCAGTTCCCCCCTGACGGCAACCAAGTCCTACGAGCAGTACTTC. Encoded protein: CASSSPLTATKSYEQYF. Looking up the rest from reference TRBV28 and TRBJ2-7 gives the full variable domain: DVKVTQSSRYLVKRTGEKVFLECVQDMDHENMFWYRQDPGLGLRLIYFSYDVKMKEKGDIPEGYSVSREKKERFSLILESASTNQTSMYLCASSSPLTATKSYEQYFGPGTRLTVT.

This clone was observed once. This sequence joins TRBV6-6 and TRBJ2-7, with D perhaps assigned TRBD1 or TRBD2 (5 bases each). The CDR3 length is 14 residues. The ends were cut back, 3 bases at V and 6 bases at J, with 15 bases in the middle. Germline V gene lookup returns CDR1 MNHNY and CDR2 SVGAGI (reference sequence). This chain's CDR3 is CASSYGGRVSEQYF. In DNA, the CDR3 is TGTGCCAGCAGTTATGGGGGTAGGGTTAGCGAGCAGTACTTC.

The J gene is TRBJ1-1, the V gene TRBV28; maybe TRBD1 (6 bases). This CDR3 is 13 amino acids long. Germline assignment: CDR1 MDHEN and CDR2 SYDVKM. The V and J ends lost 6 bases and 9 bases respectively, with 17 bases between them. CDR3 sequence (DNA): TGTGCCAGCAGCTCCGGGACAACGGAGAAAGCTTTCTTT. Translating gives CASSSGTTEKAFF.